The clone carrying this T cell receptor (beta chain) was observed a few times. The antigen is unknown. The CDR3 runs 19 residues. With V trimmed by 4 bases and J by 0 bases, 7 bases remained unmatched. These data belong to a study of post-analysis software for immune sequencing data. Study observations and caveats: Patients with multiple sclerosis recorded significantly lower normalized Chao1 diversity than controls, the study found. A handful of TRBV segments were more frequent in patients than controls; TRBV5-6, TRBV5-1 and TRBV20-1 belonged to this group.

Each TCR beta cDNA library carried unique molecular identifiers. About 500,000 cDNA molecules were obtained from roughly 0.93 to 9.6 million T cells. TCRdb re-called the PCR reads with MiXCR, one entry per CDR3 protein. The sample records 650,000 to 850,000 distinct CDR3 sequences, just over 45% being singletons. The J gene is TRBJ2-1, the V gene TRBV12-3 or TRBV12-4; 15 bases align to TRBD2. Sequencing was carried out using blood. The sequence was collected from a girl aged 10 to 17 with multiple sclerosis. Here the CDR3 reads CASSSGTSGRSPSYNEQFF. Here the CDR3 DNA reads TGTGCCAGCAGTTCCGGGACTAGCGGGAGGTCCCCCTCCTACAATGAGCAGTTCTTC.